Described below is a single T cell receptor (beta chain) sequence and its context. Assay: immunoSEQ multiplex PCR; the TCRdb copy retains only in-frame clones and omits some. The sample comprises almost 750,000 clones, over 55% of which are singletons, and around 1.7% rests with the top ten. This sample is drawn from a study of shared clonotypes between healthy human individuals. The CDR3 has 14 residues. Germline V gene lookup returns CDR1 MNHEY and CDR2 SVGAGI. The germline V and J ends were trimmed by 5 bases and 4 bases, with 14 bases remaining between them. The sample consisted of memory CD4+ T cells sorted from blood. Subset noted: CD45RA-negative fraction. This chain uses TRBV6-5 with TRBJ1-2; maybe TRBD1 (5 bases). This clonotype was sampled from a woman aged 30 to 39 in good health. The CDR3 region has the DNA TGTGCCAGCAGTGGCCGTGGACATACCTATGGCTACACCTTC. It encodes CASSGRGHTYGYTF.